The 13 T cell receptor beta chains below come from one sample, sequenced in a study of cytomegalovirus exposure and HLA in healthy donors. The PCR had 60 Vbeta and 13 Jbeta primers. Here immunoSEQ multiplex PCR was the method, and the copy in TCRdb shows in-frame clones only, minus some. The profile shows about 180,000 clones, approximately 81% of them singletons. The specimen was PBMCs. These receptors were collected from a female donor in good health and CMV-seronegative.

The chain recombines TRBV30 with TRBJ2-4, with D possibly being TRBD2 (6 bases). Germline V gene sequence: CDR1 GTSNPN, CDR2 SVGIG (reference sequence). The CDR3 contains 16 residues. V lost 2 bases to trimming and J lost 0 bases, with 14 bases between them. The CDR3 bases are TGTGCCTGGAGTTTAGCGGTGGGACTAGCCAAAAACATTCAGTACTTC. Translation gives CAWSLAVGLAKNIQYF.

The chain uses TRBV25-1 and TRBJ2-2; 10 nucleotides match TRBD1. Germline-derived CDR1 and CDR2 are MGHDK and SYGVNS. This CDR3 has 18 residues. V lost 3 bases and J lost 1; bases outside the gene matches: 8. DNA for the CDR3: TGTGCCAGCAGTGACCCCGGGACAGGGGAAAGGAACACCGGGGAGCTGTTTTTT. Translating it yields CASSDPGTGERNTGELFF.

The rearrangement links TRBV2 to TRBJ2-1, with D possibly being TRBD2 (5 bases). This CDR3 contains 12 residues. CDR1 is SNHLY, CDR2 FYNNEI, per germline. The ends were cut back, 7 bases at V and 7 bases at J, with 11 bases in the middle. The CDR3 DNA reads TGTGCCAGCACCCCCGCGGGTAATGAGCAGTTCTTC. As protein: CASTPAGNEQFF.

This chain uses TRBV29-1 with TRBJ1-2, with 8 bases that match TRBD1. Germline V lookup: CDR1 SQVTM, CDR2 ANQGSEA. The V segment lost 6 bases and the J segment 2 bases; nucleotides outside the gene matches: 11. The CDR3 is 15 residues long. This CDR3 is CSVNPSRQGNYGYTF. CDR3 DNA: TGCAGCGTGAACCCCTCGAGACAGGGGAACTATGGCTACACCTTC. Together with reference TRBV29-1 and TRBJ1-2, the CDR3 gives the full variable domain: SAVISQKPSRDICQRGTSLTIQCQVDSQVTMMFWYRQQPGQSLTLIATANQGSEATYESGFVIDKFPISRPNLTFSTLTVSNMSPEDSSIYLCSVNPSRQGNYGYTFGSGTRLTVV.

At least ten counts were recorded for this clone. This chain links TRBV2 with TRBJ1-2; D uncertain. The germline V and J ends were trimmed by 5 bases and 2 bases, with 12 bases remaining between them. CDR3 length: 14 amino acids. Germline V gene sequence: CDR1 SNHLY, CDR2 FYNNEI. CDR3 amino acids: CASSPSPGNYGYTF. CDR3 bases: TGTGCCAGCAGTCCGAGCCCGGGGAACTATGGCTACACCTTC.

This clone was picked up a small number of times. Written as DNA, the CDR3 is TGTGCCAGCTCACCTAGACAGTCTATTAGTGAAGCTTTCTTT. Encoded protein: CASSPRQSISEAFF. The J gene is TRBJ1-1, the V gene TRBV18; tentatively, D is TRBD1 (5 bases). The germline gives CDR1 KGHSH, CDR2 LQKENI. Between the trimmed V and J ends, which lost 3 bases and 7 bases, there was a span of 15 bases. The CDR3 loop spans 14 amino acids.

This clone occurred once. This chain connects TRBV6-6 to TRBJ1-1; TRBD1 aligns across 9 bases. This CDR3 contains 14 residues. The germline V gene encodes CDR1 MNHNY and CDR2 SVGAGI (reference sequence). The junction had 4 bases not matched to a gene; V was cut back by 0 bases and J by 8 bases. For the CDR3, the DNA is TGTGCCAGCAGTTACTCGGGGACAGGGAAAGAAGCTTTCTTT. Protein sequence: CASSYSGTGKEAFF.

CDR3: CASSRNRQETQYF. The DNA of the CDR3 is TGTGCCAGCAGCCGAAACAGACAAGAGACCCAGTACTTC. This chain connects TRBV7-2 to TRBJ2-5; D unresolved. The CDR3 spans 13 residues. The germline V gene encodes CDR1 SGHTA and CDR2 FQGNSA. V was shortened by 5 bases and J by 2 bases, with 9 bases between the two germline ends.

V usage is TRBV6-1 and J usage is TRBJ2-7; 9 bases agree with TRBD1. Germline loops: CDR1 MNHNS, CDR2 SASEGT. This CDR3 contains 14 residues. The trim removed 6 bases at V and 6 bases at J, leaving 9 bases unmatched. CDR3 DNA: TGTGCCAGCAGGGAGACAGGGGGGGCCTCCGAGCAGTACTTC. Its protein is CASRETGGASEQYF.

This clone was detected only a few times. V gene TRBV6-5 combines with J gene TRBJ1-6, with 7 positions matching TRBD1. The CDR3 runs to 16 residues. The germline gives CDR1 MNHEY, CDR2 SVGAGI. V shed 2 bases and J 3 bases; nucleotides not matched to a gene: 4. This CDR3 reads CASSYGDRFYNSPLHF. The DNA for the CDR3 is TGTGCCAGCAGTTACGGGGACAGATTCTATAATTCACCCCTCCACTTT.

The chain carries TRBV6-5 and TRBJ2-5; TRBD1 matches 9 bases. Germline loops: CDR1 MNHEY, CDR2 SVGAGI. This CDR3 has 15 amino acids. J was trimmed by 5 bases and V by 2 bases; bases with no gene match: 6. The CDR3 protein is CASSYQTGGSETQYF. The CDR3 nucleotides read TGTGCCAGCAGTTACCAGACAGGGGGTAGTGAGACCCAGTACTTC.

This clone appeared many times. This chain uses TRBV21-1 with TRBJ1-1. TRBV21-1 is deemed a pseudogene. The CDR3 is made up of 15 amino acids. CDR3 region: CGRHIGSVRATEAFF. The CDR3, as DNA: TGTGGCCGTCATATAGGGAGTGTTCGGGCCACTGAAGCTTTCTTT.

The chain joins TRBV5-4 to TRBJ2-5, with 9 bases identical to TRBD2. The V gene's germline CDR1 is SGHNT and CDR2 YYREEE (reference sequence). The CDR3 is 16 residues long. V lost 0 bases to trimming and J lost 6 bases; unmatched junction nucleotides: 9. CDR3: CASSLAGGGEGKTQYF. In DNA form, the CDR3 reads TGTGCCAGCAGCTTGGCCGGCGGGGGGGAGGGCAAGACCCAGTACTTC.